The 17 T cell receptor beta chains listed next were all sequenced from one sample in a study of Ad26.COV2.S vaccination and SARS-CoV-2 variants. TCRdb's table, derived via immunoSEQ multiplex PCR, lists solely in-frame clones and lacks some. In the table there are more than 250,000 clones, approximately 87% of which are singletons. As to treatment: approximately 18 received Ad26.COV2.S at low or high dose, single or two shots; about 5 received placebo; per-sample allocation not given. Specimens were obtained on day 63 following the first vaccine or placebo injection. This specimen consisted of peripheral blood, obtained in a trial of Ad26.COV2.S vaccine versus placebo. These receptors originate from a person between 18 and 60 years old who received the Ad26.COV2.S COVID-19 vaccine or a placebo.

V gene TRBV18 combines with J gene TRBJ1-2, with 7 bases identical to TRBD1. V lost 5 bases to trimming and J lost 4 bases; unmatched junction nucleotides: 4. The CDR3 is made up of 13 amino acids. The germline CDR1 and CDR2 sequences are KGHSH and LQKENI. The CDR3 loop is CASSGTGAYGYTF. CDR3 nucleotide sequence: TGTGCCAGCTCAGGTACAGGGGCCTATGGCTACACCTTC.

The chain couples TRBV3-1 (or the pseudogene TRBV3-2) to TRBJ2-5, with a possible D match to TRBD2 (5 bases). Per germline, CDR1 LGHDT and CDR2 YNNKEL (reference sequence). This CDR3 is 18 amino acids long. V gave up 0 bases and J gave up 0 bases, with 17 bases separating them. CDR3 protein: CASSQDTWPSSYQETQYF. CDR3 DNA sequence: TGTGCCAGCAGCCAAGACACTTGGCCTAGCTCGTACCAAGAGACCCAGTACTTC.

The V call is TRBV14, the J call TRBJ2-7, with a weak D call TRBD1 (6 bases). V was pared by 3 bases and J by 3 bases, with 15 bases between. The CDR3 spans 15 residues. Germline loops: CDR1 SGHDN, CDR2 FVKESK. CDR3 DNA sequence: TGTGCCAGCAGCCAGCAGGGGACGGGTCGCTACGAGCAGTACTTC. Protein: CASSQQGTGRYEQYF.

This clone was detected once. The chain is built from TRBV2 and TRBJ2-4; D is perhaps TRBD1 (6 bases). Per the germline V gene, CDR1 is SNHLY and CDR2 is FYNNEI. This CDR3 contains 15 residues. The V end lost 8 bases, the J end lost 9 bases, and 23 bases lay between the germline ends. The CDR3, as DNA: TGTGCCAGCCAGTCCGCGGCGGACAGTGGGGGCATTCAGTACTTC. Protein: CASQSAADSGGIQYF.

The chain recombines TRBV24-1 with TRBJ1-1, with D possibly matching TRBD1 (5 bases). The CDR3 totals 11 residues. Germline values: CDR1 KGHDR, CDR2 SFDVKD. Trimming left V 7 bases short and J 3 bases short, with 5 bases between. CDR3 DNA sequence: TGTGCCACCAGGGGGGACACTGAAGCTTTCTTT. It translates to CATRGDTEAFF.

The rearrangement joins TRBV7-2 to TRBJ2-1; TRBD2 agrees at 8 bases. This CDR3 is 16 amino acids long. CDR1 is SGHTA, CDR2 FQGNSA, per germline. V shed 2 bases and J 2 bases; nucleotides not matched to a gene: 5. CDR3 DNA sequence: TGTGCCAGCAGCTTAACGGGAGGGTCAACCTACAATGAGCAGTTCTTC. Translation: CASSLTGGSTYNEQFF.

This chain uses TRBV30 with TRBJ2-7; D is unresolved. Germline loops: CDR1 GTSNPN, CDR2 SVGIG (reference sequence). With 2 bases removed from V and 3 bases from J, the gap between germline ends came to 8 bases. There are 12 residues in the CDR3. CDR3 in DNA: TGTGCCTGGAGTAGACGGAACTACGAGCAGTACTTC. Residues: CAWSRRNYEQYF.

This rearrangement joins TRBV19 to TRBJ1-2; perhaps TRBD1 as D (6 bases). The CDR3 loop spans 14 amino acids. V was clipped by 0 bases and J by 4 bases, with 9 bases between them. Per the germline V gene, CDR1 is LNHDA and CDR2 is SQIVND (reference sequence). The CDR3 region has the DNA TGTGCCAGTAGTATAGAGGGGGCCCCCTATGGCTACACCTTC. This codes for CASSIEGAPYGYTF.

This sequence joins TRBV2 and TRBJ1-6; TRBD1 matches at 7 bases. The CDR3 spans 14 residues. The germline gives CDR1 SNHLY, CDR2 FYNNEI. J lost 7 bases, V lost 4 bases, and 4 bases had no gene match. CDR3 amino acids: CASSGGQLNSPLHF. For the CDR3, the DNA is TGTGCCAGCAGTGGGGGACAGTTAAATTCACCCCTCCACTTT.

This rearrangement joins TRBV10-3 to TRBJ2-1, with unresolved D. There are 15 residues in the CDR3. Germline V gene lookup returns CDR1 ENHRY and CDR2 SYGVKD. Trimming pared 0 bases from V and 4 bases from J, leaving 10 bases between. CDR3 residues: CAISESSSAYNEQFF. Written as DNA, the CDR3 is TGTGCCATCAGTGAGTCGTCCAGCGCTTACAATGAGCAGTTCTTC.

The rearrangement joins TRBV10-3 to TRBJ2-7; TRBD2 aligns across 12 bases. Losses at the gene ends were 2 bases for V and 1 base for J; bases not matched to a gene: 0. This CDR3 has 15 residues. The germline gives CDR1 ENHRY, CDR2 SYGVKD. CDR3 residues: CAISEGLAGSYEQYF. The CDR3 DNA reads TGTGCCATCAGTGAGGGACTAGCGGGGTCCTACGAGCAGTACTTC.

The chain has TRBV18 and TRBJ2-5; TRBD1 aligns across 7 bases. Losses at the gene ends were 3 bases for V and 2 bases for J; bases not matched to a gene: 6. This CDR3 is built from 15 residues. Germline CDR1 is KGHSH and CDR2 is LQKENI. The CDR3 sequence: CASSPNRGRQETQYF. CDR3 in DNA: TGTGCCAGCTCACCCAACAGGGGACGACAAGAGACCCAGTACTTC. The full variable domain, with the rest looked up from reference TRBV18 and TRBJ2-5, is NAGVMQNPRHLVRRRGQEARLRCSPMKGHSHVYWYRQLPEEGLKFMVYLQKENIIDESGMPKERFSAEFPKEGPSILRIQQVVRGDSAAYFCASSPNRGRQETQYFGPGTRLLVL.

This chain uses TRBV4-1 with TRBJ2-3; TRBD1 or TRBD2 may be the D gene (5 bases each). Per the germline V gene, CDR1 is MGHRA and CDR2 is YSYEKL. This CDR3 comprises 12 residues. The V gene lost 1 base and the J gene lost 8 bases, with 7 bases spanning the gap. The chain's CDR3 is CASSQAGGTQYF. The CDR3, as DNA: TGCGCCAGCAGCCAAGCTGGGGGTACGCAGTATTTT.

The chain links TRBV29-1 to TRBJ2-5; D gene ambiguous. The germline gives CDR1 SQVTM, CDR2 ANQGSEA. The CDR3 has 10 amino acids. Between the trimmed V and J ends, which lost 7 bases and 2 bases, there was a span of 5 bases. The DNA for the CDR3 is TGCAGCGCCACACAAGAGACCCAGTACTTC. Amino acids: CSATQETQYF.

V usage is TRBV14 and J usage is TRBJ1-2, with D unclear. CDR3 length: 14 amino acids. V lost 4 bases and J 6 bases, leaving 15 bases between the germline ends. Germline CDR1 SGHDN, CDR2 FVKESK. CDR3 DNA: TGTGCCAGCAGCCCTATGTCCCGGAGCGATGGCTACACCTTC. Protein: CASSPMSRSDGYTF.

The V gene is TRBV21-1, the J gene TRBJ2-7; the table's D call TRBD1 went unverified against the DNA. TRBV21-1 is flagged as a pseudogene. CDR3 length: 17 amino acids. Here the CDR3 DNA reads TGTGCCAGCAGCAAACAGGCGAGAACTGCTCCCTCCTACGAGCAGTACTTC. The encoded protein is CASSKQARTAPSYEQYF.

This clone was seen a handful of times. The rearrangement joins TRBV6-2 or TRBV6-3 to TRBJ1-1; D is unresolved. CDR1 is MNHEY, CDR2 SVGEGT, per germline. V lost 6 bases and J lost 3, with 11 bases in between. This CDR3 comprises 13 residues. The CDR3 here is CASSPRGHTEAFF. The CDR3 coding sequence is TGTGCCAGCAGCCCCCGTGGGCACACTGAAGCTTTCTTT.